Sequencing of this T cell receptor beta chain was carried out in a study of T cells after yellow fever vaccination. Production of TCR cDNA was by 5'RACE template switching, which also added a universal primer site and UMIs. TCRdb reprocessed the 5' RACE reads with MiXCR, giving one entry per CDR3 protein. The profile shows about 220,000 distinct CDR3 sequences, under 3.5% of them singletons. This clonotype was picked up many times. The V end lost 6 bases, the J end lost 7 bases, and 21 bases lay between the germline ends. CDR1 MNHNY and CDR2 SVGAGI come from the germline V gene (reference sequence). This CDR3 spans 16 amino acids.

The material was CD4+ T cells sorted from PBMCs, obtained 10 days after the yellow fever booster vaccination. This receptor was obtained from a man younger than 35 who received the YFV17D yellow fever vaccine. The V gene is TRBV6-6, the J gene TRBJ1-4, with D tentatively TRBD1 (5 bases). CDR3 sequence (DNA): TGTGCCAGCAGCCCCACGGGGGGGGAGACGGGTGAAAAACTGTTTTTT. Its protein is CASSPTGGETGEKLFF.